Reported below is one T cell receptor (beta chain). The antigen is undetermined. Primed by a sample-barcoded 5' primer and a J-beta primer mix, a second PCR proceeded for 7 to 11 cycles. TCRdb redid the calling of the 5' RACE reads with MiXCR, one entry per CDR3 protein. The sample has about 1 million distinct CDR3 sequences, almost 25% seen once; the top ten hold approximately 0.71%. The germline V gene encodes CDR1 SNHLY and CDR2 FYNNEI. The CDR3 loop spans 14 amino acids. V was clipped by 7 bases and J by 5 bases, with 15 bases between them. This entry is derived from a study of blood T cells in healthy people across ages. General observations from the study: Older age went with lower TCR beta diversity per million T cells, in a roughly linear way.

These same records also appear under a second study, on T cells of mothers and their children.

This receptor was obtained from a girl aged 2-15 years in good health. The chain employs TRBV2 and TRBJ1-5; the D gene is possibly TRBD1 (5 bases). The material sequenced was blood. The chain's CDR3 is CASNSRGVDQPQHF. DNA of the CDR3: TGTGCCAGCAATTCTAGAGGGGTGGATCAGCCCCAGCATTTT.